This T cell receptor beta chain was identified in a study of T cells in Graves' hyperthyroidism and ophthalmopathy. Study details: Initial diagnosis, before any treatment, was when peripheral blood was collected. Notes on the study in general: Most clonotypes expanded in thyroid above 0.001 were likewise present in blood.

RNA transcripts provided the source from which TCR beta CDR3 regions were amplified. The study used the HTBI primer set for a first-round RT-PCR of the TCR CDR3. TCRdb fed the multiplex PCR reads into MiXCR, producing one record per CDR3 protein. The table includes a few hundred thousand distinct CDR3 sequences, 14% detected once. Disease duration was under 3 months in the ophthalmopathy patients, who also had a Clinical Activity Score of at least 3 and a NOSPECS grade of at least 4. Looked up from germline, CDR1 is LNHNV and CDR2 is YYDKDF (reference sequence). This CDR3 spans 18 amino acids. This clonotype was counted a single time. Antigen: not known. The junction departs from the called germline gene at one end, perhaps through a read error.

Sequences were obtained from blood. This sequence joins TRBV15 and TRBJ2-6; tentative D call: TRBD1 (6 bases). This sequence was found in a young woman with Graves' ophthalmopathy. The CDR3 sequence is CATSRALGANSGANVPTF. CDR3 bases: TGTGCCACCAGCAGAGCCTTGGGGGCGAACTCTGGGGCCAACGTCCCGACTTTC.